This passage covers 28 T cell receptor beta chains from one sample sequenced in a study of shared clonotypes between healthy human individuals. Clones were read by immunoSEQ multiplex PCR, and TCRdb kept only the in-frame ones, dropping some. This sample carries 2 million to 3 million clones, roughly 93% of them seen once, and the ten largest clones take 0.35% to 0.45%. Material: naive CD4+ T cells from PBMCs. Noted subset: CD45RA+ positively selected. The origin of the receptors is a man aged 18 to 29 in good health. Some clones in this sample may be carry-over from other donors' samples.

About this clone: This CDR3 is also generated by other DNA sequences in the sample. The CDR3 spells CASMGGRYEQYF. DNA of the CDR3: TGTGCCAGCATGGGGGGCCGATACGAGCAGTACTTC. The chain joins TRBV6-5 to TRBJ2-7; D is possibly TRBD1 or TRBD2 (6 bases each). This CDR3 contains 12 residues. Germline V lookup: CDR1 MNHEY, CDR2 SVGAGI. The V end was cut by 7 bases, the J end by 4 bases, with 11 bases between.

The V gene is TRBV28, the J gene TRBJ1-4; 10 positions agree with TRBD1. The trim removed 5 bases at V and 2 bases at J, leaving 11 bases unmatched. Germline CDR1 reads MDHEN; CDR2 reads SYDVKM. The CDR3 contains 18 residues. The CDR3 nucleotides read TGTGCCAGCAGTATAAGACAGGGGGCGACGAGGACTAATGAAAAACTGTTTTTT. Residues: CASSIRQGATRTNEKLFF.

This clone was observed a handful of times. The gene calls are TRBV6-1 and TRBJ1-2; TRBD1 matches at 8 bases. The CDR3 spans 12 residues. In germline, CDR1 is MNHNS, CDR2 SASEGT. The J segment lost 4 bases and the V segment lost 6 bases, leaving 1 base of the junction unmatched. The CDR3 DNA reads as TGTGCCAGCAGGGACAGGGTCTATGGCTACACCTTC. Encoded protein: CASRDRVYGYTF.

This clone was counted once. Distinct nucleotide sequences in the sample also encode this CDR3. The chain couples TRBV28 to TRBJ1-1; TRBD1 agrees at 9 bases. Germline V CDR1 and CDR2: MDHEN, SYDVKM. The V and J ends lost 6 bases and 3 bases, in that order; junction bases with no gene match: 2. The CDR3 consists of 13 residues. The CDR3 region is CASRDRGDTEAFF. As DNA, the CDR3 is TGTGCCAGCAGAGACAGGGGGGACACTGAAGCTTTCTTT.

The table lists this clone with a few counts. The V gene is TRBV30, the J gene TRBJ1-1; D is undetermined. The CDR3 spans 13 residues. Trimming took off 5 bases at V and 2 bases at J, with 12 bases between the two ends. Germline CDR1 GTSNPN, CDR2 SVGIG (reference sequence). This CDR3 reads CAWEWQVNTEAFF. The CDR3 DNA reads TGTGCCTGGGAGTGGCAGGTCAACACTGAAGCTTTCTTT.

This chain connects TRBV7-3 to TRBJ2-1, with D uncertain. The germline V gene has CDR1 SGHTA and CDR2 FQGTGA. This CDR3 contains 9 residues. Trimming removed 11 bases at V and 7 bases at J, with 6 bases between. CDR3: CAQRNEQFF. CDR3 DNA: TGTGCCCAAAGGAATGAGCAGTTCTTC. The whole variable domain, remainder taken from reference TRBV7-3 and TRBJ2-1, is GAGVSQTPSNKVTEKGKYVELRCDPISGHTALYWYRQSLGQGPEFLIYFQGTGAADDSGLPNDRFFAVRPEGSVSTLKIQRTERGDSAVYLCAQRNEQFFGPGTRLTVL.

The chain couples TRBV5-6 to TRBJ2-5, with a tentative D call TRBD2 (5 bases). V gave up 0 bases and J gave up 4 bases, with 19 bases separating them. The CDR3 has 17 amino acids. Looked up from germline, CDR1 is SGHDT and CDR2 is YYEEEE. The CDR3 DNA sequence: TGTGCCAGCAGCTTGGCGAGCGGCAGCGGTTTAGGAGAGACCCAGTACTTC. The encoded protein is CASSLASGSGLGETQYF. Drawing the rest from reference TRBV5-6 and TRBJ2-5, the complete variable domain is DAGVTQSPTHLIKTRGQQVTLRCSPKSGHDTVSWYQQALGQGPQFIFQYYEEEERQRGNFPDRFSGHQFPNYSSELNVNALLLGDSALYLCASSLASGSGLGETQYFGPGTRLLVL.

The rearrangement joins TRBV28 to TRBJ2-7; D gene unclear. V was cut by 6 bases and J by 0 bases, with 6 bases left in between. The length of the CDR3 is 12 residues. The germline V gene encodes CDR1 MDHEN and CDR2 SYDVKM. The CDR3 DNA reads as TGTGCCAGCAGCGCCCCCTCCTACGAGCAGTACTTC. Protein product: CASSAPSYEQYF.

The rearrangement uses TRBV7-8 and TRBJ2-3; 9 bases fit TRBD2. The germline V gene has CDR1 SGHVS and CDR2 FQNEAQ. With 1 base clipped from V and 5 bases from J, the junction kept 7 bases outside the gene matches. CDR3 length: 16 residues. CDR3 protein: CASSLGIAGAVDTQYF. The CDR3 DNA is TGTGCCAGCAGCTTAGGTATAGCGGGAGCTGTAGATACGCAGTATTTT.

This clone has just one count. The CDR3 here is CATSRDITGYGYTF. The CDR3, as DNA: TGTGCCACCAGCAGAGATATCACAGGCTATGGCTACACCTTC. The chain combines TRBV15 with TRBJ1-2; tentative D call: TRBD1 (5 bases). The V gene lost 0 bases and the J gene lost 4 bases, with 9 bases spanning the gap. CDR3 length equals 14 residues. Germline CDR1 is LNHNV and CDR2 is YYDKDF (reference sequence).

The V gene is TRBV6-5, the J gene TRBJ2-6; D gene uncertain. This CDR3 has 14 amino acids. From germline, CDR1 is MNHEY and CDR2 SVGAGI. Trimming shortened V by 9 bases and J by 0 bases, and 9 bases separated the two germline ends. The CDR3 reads CASKRSSGANVLTF. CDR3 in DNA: TGTGCCAGTAAGCGCTCCTCTGGGGCCAACGTCCTGACTTTC.

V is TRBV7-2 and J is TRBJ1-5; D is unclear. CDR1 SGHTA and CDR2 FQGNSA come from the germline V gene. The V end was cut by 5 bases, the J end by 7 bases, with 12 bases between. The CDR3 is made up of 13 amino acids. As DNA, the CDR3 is TGTGCCAGCAGCAAGGGCCCCGACCAGCCCCAGCATTTT. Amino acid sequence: CASSKGPDQPQHF.

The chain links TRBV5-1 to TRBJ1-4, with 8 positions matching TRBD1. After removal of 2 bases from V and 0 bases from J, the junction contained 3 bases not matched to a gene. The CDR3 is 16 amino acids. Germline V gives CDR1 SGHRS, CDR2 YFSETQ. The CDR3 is CASSFRGPPTNEKLFF. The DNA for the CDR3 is TGCGCCAGCAGCTTCAGGGGGCCCCCAACTAATGAAAAACTGTTTTTT.

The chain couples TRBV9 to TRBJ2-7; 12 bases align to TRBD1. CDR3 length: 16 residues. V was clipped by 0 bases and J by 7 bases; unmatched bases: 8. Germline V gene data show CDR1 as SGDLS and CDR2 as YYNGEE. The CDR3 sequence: CASSVGGQGARGEQYF. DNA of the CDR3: TGTGCCAGCAGCGTAGGGGGACAGGGGGCGCGAGGAGAGCAGTACTTC.

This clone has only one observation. The CDR3 DNA follows: TGTGCCAGCAGTTCCCTGAGCCATGGGAATGAAAAACTGTTTTTT. Protein product: CASSSLSHGNEKLFF. The genes are TRBV28 and TRBJ1-4; no reliable D call. Trimming took 4 bases from V and 5 from J, leaving 14 bases between them. Germline CDR1 reads MDHEN; CDR2 reads SYDVKM. The CDR3 spans 15 residues.

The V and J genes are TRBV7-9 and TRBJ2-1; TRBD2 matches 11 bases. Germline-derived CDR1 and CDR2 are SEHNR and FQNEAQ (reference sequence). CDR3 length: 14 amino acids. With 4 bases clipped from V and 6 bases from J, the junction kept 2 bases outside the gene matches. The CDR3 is CASSSSGRINEQFF. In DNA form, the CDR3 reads TGTGCCAGCAGCTCTAGCGGGAGGATCAATGAGCAGTTCTTC.

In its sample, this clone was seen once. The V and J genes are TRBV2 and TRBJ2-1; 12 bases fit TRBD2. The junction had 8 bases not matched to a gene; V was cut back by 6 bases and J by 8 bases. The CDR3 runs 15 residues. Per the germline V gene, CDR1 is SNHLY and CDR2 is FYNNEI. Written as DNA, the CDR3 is TGTGCCAGCAGCGAGACTAGCGGGAGTATATATGAGCAGTTCTTC. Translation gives CASSETSGSIYEQFF.

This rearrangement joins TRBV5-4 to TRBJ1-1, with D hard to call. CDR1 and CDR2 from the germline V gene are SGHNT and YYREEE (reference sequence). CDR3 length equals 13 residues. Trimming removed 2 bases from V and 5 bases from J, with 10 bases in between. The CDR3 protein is CASSLVGKTEAFF. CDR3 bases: TGTGCCAGCAGCTTAGTTGGAAAAACTGAAGCTTTCTTT. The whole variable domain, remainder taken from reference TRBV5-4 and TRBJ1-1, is ETGVTQSPTHLIKTRGQQVTLRCSSQSGHNTVSWYQQALGQGPQFIFQYYREEENGRGNFPPRFSGLQFPNYSSELNVNALELDDSALYLCASSLVGKTEAFFGQGTRLTVV.

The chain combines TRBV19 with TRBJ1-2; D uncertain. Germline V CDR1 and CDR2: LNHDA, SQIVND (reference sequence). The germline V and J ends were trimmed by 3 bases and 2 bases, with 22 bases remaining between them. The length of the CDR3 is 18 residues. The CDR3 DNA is TGTGCCAGTAGTATTCGCAAGGCAGCATTCCCCCTCAACTATGGCTACACCTTC. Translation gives CASSIRKAAFPLNYGYTF. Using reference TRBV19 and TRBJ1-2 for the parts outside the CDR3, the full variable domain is DGGITQSPKYLFRKEGQNVTLSCEQNLNHDAMYWYRQDPGQGLRLIYYSQIVNDFQKGDIAEGYSVSREKKESFPLTVTSAQKNPTAFYLCASSIRKAAFPLNYGYTFGSGTRLTVV.

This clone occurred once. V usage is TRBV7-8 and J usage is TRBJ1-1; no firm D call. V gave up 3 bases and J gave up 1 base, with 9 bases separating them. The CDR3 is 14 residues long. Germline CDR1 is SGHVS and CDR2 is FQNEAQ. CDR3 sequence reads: CASSFSVGNTEAFF. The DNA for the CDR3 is TGTGCCAGCAGCTTTAGCGTTGGGAACACTGAAGCTTTCTTT.

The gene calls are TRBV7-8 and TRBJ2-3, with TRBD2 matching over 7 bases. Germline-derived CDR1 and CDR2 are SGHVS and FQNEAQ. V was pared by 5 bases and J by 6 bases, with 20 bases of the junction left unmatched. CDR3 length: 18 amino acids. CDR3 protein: CASSTRGRSRGGWDTQYF. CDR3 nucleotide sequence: TGTGCCAGCAGCACCCGAGGAAGGAGTAGGGGAGGGTGGGATACGCAGTATTTT.

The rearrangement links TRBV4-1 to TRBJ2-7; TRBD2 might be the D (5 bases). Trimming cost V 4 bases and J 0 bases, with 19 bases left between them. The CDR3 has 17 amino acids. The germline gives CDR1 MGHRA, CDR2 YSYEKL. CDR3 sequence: CASSRPKRAGYSYEQYF. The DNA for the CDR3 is TGCGCCAGCAGCCGACCTAAGAGGGCAGGCTACTCCTACGAGCAGTACTTC.

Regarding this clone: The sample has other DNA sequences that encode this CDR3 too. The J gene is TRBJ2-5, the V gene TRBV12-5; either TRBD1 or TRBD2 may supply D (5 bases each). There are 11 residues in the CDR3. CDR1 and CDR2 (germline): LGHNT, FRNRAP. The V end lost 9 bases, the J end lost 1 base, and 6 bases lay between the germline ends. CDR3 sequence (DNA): TGTGCTAGCGGGACCCAAGAGACCCAGTACTTC. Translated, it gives CASGTQETQYF. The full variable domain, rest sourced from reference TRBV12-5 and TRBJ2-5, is DARVTQTPRHKVTEMGQEVTMRCQPILGHNTVFWYRQTMMQGLELLAYFRNRAPLDDSGMPKDRFSAEMPDATLATLKIQPSEPRDSAVYFCASGTQETQYFGPGTRLLVL.

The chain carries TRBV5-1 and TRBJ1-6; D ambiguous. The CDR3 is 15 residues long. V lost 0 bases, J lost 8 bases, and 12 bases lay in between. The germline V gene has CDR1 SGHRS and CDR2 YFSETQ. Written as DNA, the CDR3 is TGCGCCAGCAGCTTGGCCGGTCATAGGTATTCACCCCTCCACTTT. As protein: CASSLAGHRYSPLHF.

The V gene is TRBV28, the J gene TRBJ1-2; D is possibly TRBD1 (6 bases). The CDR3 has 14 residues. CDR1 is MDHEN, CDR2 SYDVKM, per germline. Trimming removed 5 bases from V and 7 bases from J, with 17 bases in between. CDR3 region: CASSPHRDSIGYTF. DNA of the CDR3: TGTGCCAGCAGTCCCCACAGGGATTCTATTGGCTACACCTTC.

The DNA of the CDR3 is TGTGCCAGCAGCTTATTCACGGAAGTCGGAGGGGCCCAGTACTTC. Its translation: CASSLFTEVGGAQYF. The chain couples TRBV11-2 to TRBJ2-5; maybe TRBD2 (6 bases). Trimming stripped 2 bases from V and 9 bases from J, with 19 bases between. The CDR3 covers 15 residues. The germline V gene encodes CDR1 SGHAT and CDR2 FQNNGV.

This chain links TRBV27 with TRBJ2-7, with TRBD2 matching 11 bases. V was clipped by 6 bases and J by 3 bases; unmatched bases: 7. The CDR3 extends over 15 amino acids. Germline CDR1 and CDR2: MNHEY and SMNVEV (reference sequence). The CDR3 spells CASSTRLAGGYEQYF. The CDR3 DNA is TGTGCCAGCAGCACCAGGCTAGCGGGAGGCTACGAGCAGTACTTC.

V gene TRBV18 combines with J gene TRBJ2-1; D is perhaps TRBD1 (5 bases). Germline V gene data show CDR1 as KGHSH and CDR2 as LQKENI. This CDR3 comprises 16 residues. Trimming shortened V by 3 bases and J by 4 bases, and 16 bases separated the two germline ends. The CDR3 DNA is TGTGCCAGCTCACCGCCAGGGTGGTTGATTTACAATGAGCAGTTCTTC. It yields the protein CASSPPGWLIYNEQFF. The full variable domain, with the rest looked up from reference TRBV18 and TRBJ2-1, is NAGVMQNPRHLVRRRGQEARLRCSPMKGHSHVYWYRQLPEEGLKFMVYLQKENIIDESGMPKERFSAEFPKEGPSILRIQQVVRGDSAAYFCASSPPGWLIYNEQFFGPGTRLTVL.